What follows describes a single T cell receptor beta chain. What it binds is not known. Gene names denote mouse genes. The observed sequence ends 1 residue before the CDR3 terminus, with the missing tail filled in from the germline J gene. Unmatched junction bases numbered 1, after V lost 0 bases and J lost 7 bases. This CDR3 is built from 12 residues. Germline V CDR1 and CDR2: SGHSN, HYEKVE. Sample time point: mouse harvest day 14 after allogeneic transplant. The graft held 10^6 splenic CD5+ T cells and 10^7 T-cell-depleted bone marrow cells. The source of the sample is a study of tissue T cells after allogeneic stem cell transplantation. Study observations and caveats: Blood and spleen captured only part of the tissue TCR repertoire.

TCRbeta CDR3 was sequenced at survey depth with template counts. Clones were read by immunoSEQ multiplex PCR, and TCRdb kept only the in-frame ones, dropping some. The sample has roughly 2,600 clones, approximately 44% seen once. Material for sequencing was gut tissue. This clonotype was sampled from a female BALB/c mouse given C57BL/6 T cells with graft-versus-host disease after an allogeneic hematopoietic cell transplant. This chain uses TRBV12-1 with TRBJ2-7; 8 nucleotides match TRBD1. The CDR3 is CASSLDRGEQYF. The sequenced part of the CDR3 DNA is TGTGCCAGCTCTCTCGACAGGGGAGAACAGTAC. Using reference TRBV12-1 and TRBJ2-7 for the parts outside the CDR3, the full variable domain is DSGVVQSPRHIIKEKGGRSVLTCIPISGHSNVVWYQQTLGKELKFLIQHYEKVERDKGFLPSRFSVQQFDDYHSEMNMSALELEDSAMYFCASSLDRGEQYFGPGTRLTVL.